This TCR beta chain was sequenced during a study of T cells in Graves' hyperthyroidism and ophthalmopathy. Broader study findings: A median about 6 months before onset, the model predicted ophthalmopathy.

Turning to this clonotype: What it recognizes is unknown.

Amplification yielded TCR beta CDR3 regions, with RNA transcripts as the source. First-round RT-PCR targeting the TCR CDR3 was performed with the HTBI primer set. TCRdb called the multiplex PCR reads again in MiXCR, with one record for every CDR3 protein. The data contain fewer than 900,000 distinct CDR3 sequences, about 16% of them singletons. Per germline, CDR1 SQVTM and CDR2 ANQGSEA. V shed 1 base and J shed 2 bases, with 22 bases lying between them. The CDR3 covers 18 residues. Aged 18 to 65, the patients had hyperthyroidism that was newly diagnosed and had lasted under 2 months. This rearrangement joins TRBV29-1 to TRBJ2-3; possible D gene TRBD2, 7 bases. Sequencing was done on a sample of blood. The sequence derives from a man aged 18-30 years with Graves' hyperthyroidism. The CDR3 is CSVEGGPSGRAITDTQYF. The CDR3 DNA is TGCAGCGTTGAAGGGGGGCCGAGTGGGAGGGCAATCACAGATACGCAGTATTTT.